A selection of T cell receptor beta chains follows, all from one sample in a study of blood T cells in healthy people across ages. TCRdb redid the calling of the 5' RACE reads with MiXCR, one entry per CDR3 protein. The sample lists approximately 810,000 distinct CDR3 sequences; under 40% were seen once. The specimen sequenced was blood. The source is a man between 18 and 29 years old in good health. The CDR3 runs from the conserved cysteine through the conserved F or W. A D gene is named only where the DNA matches it firmly. Clone size is stated in some rows and not others, as once, few, many or a class when expanded.

d_call,v_call,clone_size,j_call,cdr3_aa,cdr3_nt
TRBD2,TRBV30,-,TRBJ2-3,CAWSVLTSGDTQYF,TGTGCCTGGAGTGTACTTACTAGCGGCGATACGCAGTATTTT
-,TRBV25-1,-,TRBJ1-6,CASSEFGGSPLHF,TGTGCCAGCAGTGAATTCGGAGGATCACCCCTCCACTTT
TRBD1,TRBV10-3,-,TRBJ2-1,CAITGGSYNEQFF,TGTGCCATCACAGGGGGCTCCTACAATGAGCAGTTCTTC
-,TRBV20-1,few,TRBJ1-1,CSASGTQAFF,TGCAGTGCTTCCGGGACCCAAGCTTTCTTT
TRBD1,TRBV5-4,-,TRBJ2-1,CASSLVRDREGYEQFF,TGTGCCAGCAGCTTGGTAAGGGACAGGGAAGGATATGAGCAGTTCTTC
-,TRBV6-5,-,TRBJ2-5,CASSPTGGRLETQYF,TGTGCCAGCAGTCCCACCGGGGGCCGTTTAGAGACCCAGTACTTC
-,TRBV4-1,-,TRBJ2-1,CASSQGSRESYNEQFF,TGCGCCAGCAGCCAAGGGAGCAGGGAGTCCTACAATGAGCAGTTCTTC
-,TRBV7-2,-,TRBJ2-5,CASSLGTFGETQYF,TGTGCCAGCAGCTTAGGAACGTTTGGTGAGACCCAGTACTTC
-,TRBV9,-,TRBJ2-4,CASSREGAKAKNIQYF,TGTGCCAGCAGTCGGGAGGGGGCGAAAGCCAAAAACATTCAGTACTTC
TRBD1,TRBV10-3,-,TRBJ2-5,CASRSQGNQETQYF,TGTGCCAGCAGATCACAGGGGAACCAAGAGACCCAGTACTTC
TRBD1,TRBV7-9,-,TRBJ1-6,CASSQTGGPSPLHF,TGTGCCAGCAGCCAAACAGGGGGCCCTTCACCCCTCCACTTT
TRBD1,TRBV20-1,few,TRBJ2-7,CSAGQGLGYEQYF,TGCAGTGCTGGACAGGGATTAGGCTACGAGCAGTACTTC
TRBD1,TRBV11-2,few,TRBJ2-3,CASSSRTGSLRTDTQYF,TGTGCCAGCAGCTCGAGGACAGGGTCACTTCGTACAGATACGCAGTATTTT
-,TRBV4-3,-,TRBJ2-2,CASRPASAGTGELFF,TGCGCCAGCCGCCCCGCGTCCGCCGGCACCGGGGAGCTGTTTTTT
-,TRBV28,-,TRBJ1-4,CASSYTDRSNEKLFF,TGTGCCAGCAGTTATACAGACAGGAGTAATGAAAAACTGTTTTTT
-,TRBV7-2,-,TRBJ1-1,CAISPGGGIWTEAFF,TGTGCCATCTCGCCCGGAGGGGGTATTTGGACTGAAGCTTTCTTT
-,TRBV7-2,few,TRBJ1-5,CASSLYPNQPQHF,TGTGCCAGCAGCTTATACCCCAATCAGCCCCAGCATTTT
TRBD1,TRBV15,few,TRBJ1-2,CATSRDLAGGRGYTF,TGTGCCACCAGCAGAGATCTGGCAGGGGGTCGGGGCTACACCTTC
-,TRBV2,few,TRBJ1-2,CASSQPHYTF,TGTGCCAGCAGCCAACCCCACTACACCTTC
TRBD1,TRBV12-3/TRBV12-4,-,TRBJ2-5,CASSQGQGEGNKQYF,TGTGCCAGCAGCCAGGGACAGGGCGAGGGAAACAAGCAGTACTTC
TRBD2,TRBV4-3,-,TRBJ2-5,CASSQDKGGGAKDEQYF,TGCGCCAGCAGCCAAGATAAAGGCGGGGGGGCCAAGGATGAGCAGTACTTC
TRBD1,TRBV9,-,TRBJ2-5,CASSVLGQGASVETQYF,TGTGCCAGCAGCGTACTTGGACAGGGGGCTTCTGTGGAGACCCAGTACTTC